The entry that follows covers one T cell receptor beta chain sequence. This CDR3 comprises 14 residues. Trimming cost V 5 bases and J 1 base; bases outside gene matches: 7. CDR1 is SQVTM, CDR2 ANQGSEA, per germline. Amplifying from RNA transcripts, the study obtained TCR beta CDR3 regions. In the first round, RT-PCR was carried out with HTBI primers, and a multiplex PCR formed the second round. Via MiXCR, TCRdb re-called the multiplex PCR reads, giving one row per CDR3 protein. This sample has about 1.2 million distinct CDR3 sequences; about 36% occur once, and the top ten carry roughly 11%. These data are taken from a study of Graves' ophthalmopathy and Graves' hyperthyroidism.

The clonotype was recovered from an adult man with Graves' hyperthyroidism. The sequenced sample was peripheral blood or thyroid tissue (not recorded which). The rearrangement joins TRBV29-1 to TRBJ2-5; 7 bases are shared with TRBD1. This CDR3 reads CSVRGSGGQETQYF. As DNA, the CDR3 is TGCAGCGTTCGAGGGTCAGGGGGCCAAGAGACCCAGTACTTC.